This paragraph covers one T cell receptor (beta chain) sequence. PCR involved 60 Vbeta and 13 Jbeta primers. Sequenced by immunoSEQ multiplex PCR; TCRdb stores in-frame clones only, minus some. The top ten hold 2% to 2.5% of the sample, which has 140,000 or so clones, 75% to 85% seen once. This specimen belongs to a study of cytomegalovirus exposure and HLA in healthy donors. The CDR3 is 12 residues long. With 8 bases removed from V and 3 bases from J, the gap between germline ends came to 9 bases. The germline V gene encodes CDR1 SNHLY and CDR2 FYNNEI. The sequenced material came from PBMCs. The receptor comes from a woman aged 18-29 years in good health and CMV-seropositive. The chain combines TRBV2 with TRBJ2-3; the D is unclear. CDR3: CASLPGTDTQYF. In DNA, the CDR3 is TGTGCCAGCCTACCCGGGACAGATACGCAGTATTTT.